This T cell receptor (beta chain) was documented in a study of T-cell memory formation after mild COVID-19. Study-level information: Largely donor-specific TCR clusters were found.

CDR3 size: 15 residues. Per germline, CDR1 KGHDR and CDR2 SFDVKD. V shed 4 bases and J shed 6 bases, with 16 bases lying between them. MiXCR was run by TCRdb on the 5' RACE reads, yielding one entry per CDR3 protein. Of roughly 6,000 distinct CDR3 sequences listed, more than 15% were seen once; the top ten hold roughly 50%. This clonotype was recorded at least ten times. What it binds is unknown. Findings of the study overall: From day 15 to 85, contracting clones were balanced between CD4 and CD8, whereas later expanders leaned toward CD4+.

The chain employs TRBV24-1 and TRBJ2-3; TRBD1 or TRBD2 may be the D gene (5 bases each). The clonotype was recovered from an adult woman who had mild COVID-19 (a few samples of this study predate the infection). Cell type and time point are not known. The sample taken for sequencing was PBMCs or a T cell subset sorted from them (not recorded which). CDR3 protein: CATSDTGYRGDTQYF. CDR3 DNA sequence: TGTGCCACCAGTGACACGGGGTATCGGGGCGATACGCAGTATTTT.